This entry is about one TCR beta chain. Its specificity is not known. Time point noted: week 5, during vaccination. Each dose delivered 300 ug of mutant IDH1 20-mer peptide subcutaneously with imiquimod. The sample comes from a study of a mutant IDH1 vaccine in newly diagnosed glioma. V lost 10 bases and J 5 bases, leaving 12 bases between the germline ends. This CDR3 has 12 residues. Looked up from germline, CDR1 is MNHEY and CDR2 is SVGAGI. Data came from immunoSEQ multiplex PCR; TCRdb stores just in-frame clones and leaves some out. The table includes approximately 57,000 clones, about 80% detected once.

The source is a young woman with glioma. Some clones in this sample may be carry-over from other donors' samples. The chain uses TRBV6-5 and TRBJ1-3; D call uncertain. The sample was PBMCs, taken from a glioma patient whose treatment included an IDH1 peptide vaccine. CDR3 in DNA: TGTGCCATCAAGGACGGGCGAAACACCATATATTTT. Residues: CAIKDGRNTIYF.